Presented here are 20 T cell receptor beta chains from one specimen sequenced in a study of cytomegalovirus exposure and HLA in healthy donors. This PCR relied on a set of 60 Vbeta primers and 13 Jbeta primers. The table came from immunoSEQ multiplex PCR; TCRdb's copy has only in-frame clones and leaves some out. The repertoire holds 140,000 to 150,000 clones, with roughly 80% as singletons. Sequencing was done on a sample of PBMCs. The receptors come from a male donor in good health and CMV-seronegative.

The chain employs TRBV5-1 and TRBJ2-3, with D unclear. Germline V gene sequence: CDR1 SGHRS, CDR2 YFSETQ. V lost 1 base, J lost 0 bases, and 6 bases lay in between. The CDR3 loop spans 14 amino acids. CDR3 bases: TGCGCCAGCAGCTTGTTCGTCAGCACAGATACGCAGTATTTT. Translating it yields CASSLFVSTDTQYF.

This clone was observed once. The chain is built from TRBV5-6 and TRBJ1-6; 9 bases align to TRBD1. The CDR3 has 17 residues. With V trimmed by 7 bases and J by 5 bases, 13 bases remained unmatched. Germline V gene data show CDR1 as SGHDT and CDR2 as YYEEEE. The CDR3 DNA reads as TGTGCCAGCCATAGGGTGGCCGGGACAGGGAATAATTCACCCCTCCACTTT. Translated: CASHRVAGTGNNSPLHF.

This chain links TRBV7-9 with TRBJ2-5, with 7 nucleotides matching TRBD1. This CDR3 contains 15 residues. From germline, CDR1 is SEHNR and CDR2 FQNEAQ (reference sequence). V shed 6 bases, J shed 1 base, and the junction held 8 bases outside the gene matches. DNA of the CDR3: TGTGCCAGCAGAAGGCCAGGGGGTCTCCAAGAGACCCAGTACTTC. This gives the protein CASRRPGGLQETQYF.

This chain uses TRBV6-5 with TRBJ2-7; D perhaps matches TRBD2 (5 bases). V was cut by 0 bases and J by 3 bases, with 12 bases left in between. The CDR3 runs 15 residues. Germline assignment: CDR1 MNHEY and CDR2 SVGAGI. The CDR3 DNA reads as TGTGCCAGCAGTTACTCCACCGGGAACTACTACGAGCAGTACTTC. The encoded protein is CASSYSTGNYYEQYF.

CDR3 sequence: CASSRGQHSYEQYF. The CDR3 DNA follows: TGTGCCAGCAGCCGGGGACAGCACTCCTACGAGCAGTACTTC. The chain recombines TRBV13 with TRBJ2-7; 7 nucleotides agree with TRBD1. Germline V lookup: CDR1 PRHDT, CDR2 FYEKMQ (reference sequence). The CDR3 is 14 residues long. V was clipped by 5 bases and J by 0 bases; unmatched bases: 4.

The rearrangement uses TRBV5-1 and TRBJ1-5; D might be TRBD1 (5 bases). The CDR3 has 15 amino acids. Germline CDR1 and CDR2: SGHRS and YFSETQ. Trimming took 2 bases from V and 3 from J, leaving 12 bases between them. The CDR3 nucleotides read TGCGCCAGCAGCTTCGGCGACAGTAACAATCAGCCCCAGCATTTT. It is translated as CASSFGDSNNQPQHF.

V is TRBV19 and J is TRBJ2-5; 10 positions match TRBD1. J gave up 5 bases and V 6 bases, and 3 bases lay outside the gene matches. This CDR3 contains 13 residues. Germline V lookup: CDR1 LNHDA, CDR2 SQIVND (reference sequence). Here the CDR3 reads CASSDRGRETQYF. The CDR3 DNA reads TGTGCCAGTAGCGACAGGGGGCGGGAGACCCAGTACTTC.

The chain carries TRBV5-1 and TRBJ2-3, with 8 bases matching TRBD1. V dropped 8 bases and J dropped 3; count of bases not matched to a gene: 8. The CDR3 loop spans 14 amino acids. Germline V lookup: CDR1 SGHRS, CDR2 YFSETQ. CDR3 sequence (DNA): TGCGCCAGTAGTCGGGGACAGGAAACAGATACGCAGTATTTT. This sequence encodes CASSRGQETDTQYF. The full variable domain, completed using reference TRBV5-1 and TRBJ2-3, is KAGVTQTPRYLIKTRGQQVTLSCSPISGHRSVSWYQQTPGQGLQFLFEYFSETQRNKGNFPGRFSGRQFSNSRSEMNVSTLELGDSALYLCASSRGQETDTQYFGPGTRLTVL.

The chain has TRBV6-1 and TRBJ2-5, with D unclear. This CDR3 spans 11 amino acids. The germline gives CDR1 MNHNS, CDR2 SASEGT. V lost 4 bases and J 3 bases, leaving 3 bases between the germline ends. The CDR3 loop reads CASSGEETQYF. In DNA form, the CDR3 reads TGTGCCAGCAGTGGAGAAGAGACCCAGTACTTC.

The CDR3 spells CASSLDYSGSYNEQFF. CDR3 DNA sequence: TGTGCCAGCAGCTTAGATTACAGTGGCTCCTACAATGAGCAGTTCTTC. This rearrangement joins TRBV11-1 to TRBJ2-1, with unresolved D. V was trimmed by 1 base and J by 0 bases, leaving 10 bases between them. The CDR3 covers 16 residues. The germline gives CDR1 SGHAT, CDR2 FQDESV (reference sequence). The variable domain in full, completed from reference TRBV11-1 and TRBJ2-1, reads EAEVAQSPRYKITEKSQAVAFWCDPISGHATLYWYRQILGQGPELLVQFQDESVVDDSQLPKDRFSAERLKGVDSTLKIQPAELGDSAMYLCASSLDYSGSYNEQFFGPGTRLTVL.

CDR3 nucleotide sequence: TGTGCCAGTAGCCCGGGTAATGAGGGCTGGTACGAGCAGTACTTC. Translating it yields CASSPGNEGWYEQYF. The V call is TRBV19, the J call TRBJ2-7, with a possible D match to TRBD2 (5 bases). The CDR3 loop spans 15 amino acids. Trimming took 6 bases from V and 4 from J, leaving 19 bases between them. CDR1 and CDR2 (germline): LNHDA, SQIVND (reference sequence).

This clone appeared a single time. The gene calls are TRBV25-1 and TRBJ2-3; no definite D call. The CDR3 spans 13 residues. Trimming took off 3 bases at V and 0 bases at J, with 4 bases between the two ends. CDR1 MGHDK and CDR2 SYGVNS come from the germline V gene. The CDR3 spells CASSDRSTDTQYF. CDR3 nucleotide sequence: TGTGCCAGCAGTGACAGGAGCACAGATACGCAGTATTTT.

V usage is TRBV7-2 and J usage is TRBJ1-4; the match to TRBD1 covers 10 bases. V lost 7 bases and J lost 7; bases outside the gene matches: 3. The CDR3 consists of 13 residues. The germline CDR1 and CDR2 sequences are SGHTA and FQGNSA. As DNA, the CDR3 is TGTGCCAGCAACCGGGACAGGGGTGAAAAACTGTTTTTT. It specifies CASNRDRGEKLFF.

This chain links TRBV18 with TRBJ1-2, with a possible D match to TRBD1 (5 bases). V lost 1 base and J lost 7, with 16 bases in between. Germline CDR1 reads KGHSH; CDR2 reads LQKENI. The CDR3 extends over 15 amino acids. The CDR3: CASSPQSSRTLGYTF. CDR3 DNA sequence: TGTGCCAGCTCACCACAGTCTTCTAGGACACTTGGCTACACCTTC. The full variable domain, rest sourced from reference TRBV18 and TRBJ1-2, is NAGVMQNPRHLVRRRGQEARLRCSPMKGHSHVYWYRQLPEEGLKFMVYLQKENIIDESGMPKERFSAEFPKEGPSILRIQQVVRGDSAAYFCASSPQSSRTLGYTFGSGTRLTVV.

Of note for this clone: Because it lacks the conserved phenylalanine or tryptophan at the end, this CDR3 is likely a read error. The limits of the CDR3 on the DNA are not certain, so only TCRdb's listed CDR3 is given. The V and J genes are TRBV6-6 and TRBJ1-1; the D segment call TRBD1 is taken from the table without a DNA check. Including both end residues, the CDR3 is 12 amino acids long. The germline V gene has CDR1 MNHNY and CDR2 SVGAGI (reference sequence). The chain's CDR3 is CASSRSGPQGVL.

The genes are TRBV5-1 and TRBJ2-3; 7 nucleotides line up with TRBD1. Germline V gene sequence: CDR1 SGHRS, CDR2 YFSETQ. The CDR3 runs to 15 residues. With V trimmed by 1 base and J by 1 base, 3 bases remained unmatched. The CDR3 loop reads CASSLSRGRTDTQYF. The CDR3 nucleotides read TGCGCCAGCAGCTTGTCGAGGGGGCGCACAGATACGCAGTATTTT.

The CDR3 sequence: CSVELQGRYEQYF. The CDR3 DNA sequence: TGCAGCGTTGAACTACAGGGGCGTTACGAGCAGTACTTC. The chain links TRBV29-1 to TRBJ2-7; 7 positions agree with TRBD1. Germline CDR1 SQVTM, CDR2 ANQGSEA. J lost 4 bases, V lost 2 bases, and 5 bases had no gene match. CDR3 length equals 13 residues.

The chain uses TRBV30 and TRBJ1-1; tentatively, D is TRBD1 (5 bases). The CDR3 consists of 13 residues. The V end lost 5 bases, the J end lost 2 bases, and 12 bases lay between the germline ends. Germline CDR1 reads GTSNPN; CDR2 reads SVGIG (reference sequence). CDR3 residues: CAWAREGNTEAFF. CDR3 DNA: TGTGCCTGGGCCAGGGAAGGAAACACTGAAGCTTTCTTT.

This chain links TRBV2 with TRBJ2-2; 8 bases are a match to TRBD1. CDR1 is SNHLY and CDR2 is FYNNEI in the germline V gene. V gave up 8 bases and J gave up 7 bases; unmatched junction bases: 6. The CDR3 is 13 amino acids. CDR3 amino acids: CASLSGGGGELFF. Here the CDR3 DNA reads TGTGCCAGCCTTTCAGGGGGCGGCGGGGAGCTGTTTTTT.

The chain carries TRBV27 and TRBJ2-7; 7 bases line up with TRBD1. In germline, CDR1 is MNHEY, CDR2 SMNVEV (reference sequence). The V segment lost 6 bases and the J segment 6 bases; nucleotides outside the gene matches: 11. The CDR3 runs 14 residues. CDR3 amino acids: CASRLGQAVGEQYF. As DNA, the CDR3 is TGTGCCAGCAGACTCGGACAGGCGGTTGGCGAGCAGTACTTC.